A single sample gave rise to the 11 T cell receptor beta chains below, sequenced in a study of TIL therapy for anti-PD-1-resistant metastatic lung cancer. This was the immunoSEQ v3 assay. The repertoire was sequenced with immunoSEQ multiplex PCR; TCRdb's copy has only in-frame clones and lacks some. The table shows tens of thousands of clones, with around 68% occurring only once. Documented time point: pre-treatment sample, taken before nivolumab and TIL therapy. This specimen was blood, taken at baseline. The receptors come from a person aged 25-85 years with non-small cell lung cancer.

The chain has TRBV10-1 and TRBJ2-7; 7 positions match TRBD1. There are 16 residues in the CDR3. J lost 1 base, V lost 0 bases, and 6 bases had no gene match. The germline V gene encodes CDR1 WNHNN and CDR2 SYGVQD (reference sequence). The CDR3 coding sequence is TGCGCCAGCAGTGAGTCGGGCACAGGGGATTCCTACGAGCAGTACTTC. Its translation is CASSESGTGDSYEQYF.

The genes are TRBV11-2 and TRBJ2-5, with D unresolved. This CDR3 is built from 12 residues. Germline V gives CDR1 SGHAT, CDR2 FQNNGV. V gave up 2 bases and J gave up 0 bases, with 1 base separating them. CDR3 nucleotide sequence: TGTGCCAGCAGCTTAAACCAAGAGACCCAGTACTTC. Translating it yields CASSLNQETQYF.

V is TRBV6-5 and J is TRBJ1-1, with D perhaps TRBD1 (5 bases). Germline assignment: CDR1 MNHEY and CDR2 SVGAGI. CDR3 length: 13 residues. Trimming took 7 bases from V and 7 from J, leaving 16 bases between them. The CDR3 loop reads CASMVLQRGEAFF. The CDR3 nucleotides read TGTGCCAGCATGGTCCTCCAAAGGGGTGAAGCTTTCTTT.

In regard to this clone: Sequence at one end of the junction differs from germline and may be a read error. The chain couples TRBV7-6 to TRBJ2-5; 9 nucleotides agree with TRBD2. CDR3 size: 13 residues. Germline assignment: CDR1 SGHVS and CDR2 FNYEAQ. CDR3 loop: CASSRQATGLADF. CDR3 nucleotide sequence: TGTGCCAGCAGCCGTCAAGCCACGGGACTAGCCGACTTC.

This chain connects TRBV10-3 to TRBJ2-7; no clear D. This CDR3 has 13 amino acids. V lost 2 bases and J lost 2, with 7 bases in between. CDR1 and CDR2 from the germline V gene are ENHRY and SYGVKD. Written as DNA, the CDR3 is TGTGCCATCAGTGAGGGCAACGCCTACGAGCAGTACTTC. This codes for CAISEGNAYEQYF.

The chain recombines TRBV19 with TRBJ2-2; D not certain. The CDR3 covers 14 residues. V dropped 5 bases and J dropped 6 bases, with 13 bases sitting between them. Germline V gene sequence: CDR1 LNHDA, CDR2 SQIVND (reference sequence). CDR3 sequence: CASSPDLRAGELFF. The CDR3 DNA sequence: TGTGCCAGTAGTCCGGACCTAAGGGCCGGGGAGCTGTTTTTT.

This clone was counted at least ten times. This chain connects TRBV7-2 to TRBJ2-2; D possibly uses TRBD1 or TRBD2 (5 bases each). Germline V CDR1 and CDR2: SGHTA, FQGNSA. This CDR3 region has 16 residues. The V gene lost 5 bases and the J gene lost 4 bases, with 17 bases spanning the gap. CDR3: CASSPRGVGSTGELFF. CDR3 DNA: TGTGCCAGCAGCCCGAGAGGGGTGGGTTCCACCGGGGAGCTGTTTTTT.

For the CDR3, the DNA is TGTGCCAGCAGCTTTAACAGGGTAGGCGAGACCCAGTACTTC. Translation gives CASSFNRVGETQYF. This rearrangement joins TRBV7-8 to TRBJ2-5; TRBD1 is a possible D gene (6 bases). The V end was cut by 3 bases, the J end by 5 bases, with 13 bases between. There are 14 residues in the CDR3. Germline-derived CDR1 and CDR2 are SGHVS and FQNEAQ.

J is TRBJ1-2 and V is TRBV5-1, with TRBD1 matching over 8 bases. This CDR3 spans 14 amino acids. The trim removed 1 base at V and 7 bases at J, leaving 6 bases unmatched. Germline V gives CDR1 SGHRS, CDR2 YFSETQ. The CDR3 DNA follows: TGCGCCAGCAGCTTGTTTCCAGGGGGCTCTGGCTACACCTTC. Translated: CASSLFPGGSGYTF.

The V call is TRBV2, the J call TRBJ2-1; perhaps D is TRBD1 or TRBD2 (5 bases each). This CDR3 contains 15 residues. The germline CDR1 and CDR2 sequences are SNHLY and FYNNEI. V was clipped by 5 bases and J by 6 bases, with 17 bases between them. The CDR3 loop is CASSITDGTPNEQFF. CDR3 DNA sequence: TGTGCCAGCAGTATAACTGACGGGACCCCCAATGAGCAGTTCTTC.

For this clone: The junction shows a germline mismatch at one end, possibly a read error. The J gene is TRBJ2-7, the V gene TRBV7-7, with a possible D match to TRBD1 (6 bases). Germline CDR1 reads SSHAT; CDR2 reads FNYEAQ (reference sequence). CDR3 size: 14 residues. The chain's CDR3 is CASSLGGPGHEQYF. Here the CDR3 DNA reads TGTGCTAGCAGCTTAGGGGGACCCGGTCACGAGCAGTACTTC.